This T cell receptor (beta chain) appears in the sequencing data of a study of T cells after yellow fever vaccination. Study-wide results and caveats: Abundant clonotypes (contaminants from the bulk population) could be present in FACS-sorted repertoires.

One entry per CDR3 protein, called by TCRdb with MiXCR from the 5' RACE reads. Of about 300,000 distinct CDR3 sequences in the sample, around 10% were seen once. Trimming took off 5 bases at V and 5 bases at J, with 6 bases between the two ends. The germline V gene encodes CDR1 SEHNR and CDR2 FQNEAQ (reference sequence). The CDR3 is 11 residues long. At least ten counts were recorded for this clonotype. The antigen is unknown. The chain employs TRBV7-9 and TRBJ1-1; D is undetermined. This receptor was obtained from a man aged 18 to 30 who received the YFV17D yellow fever vaccine. The material was CD4+ T cells sorted from PBMCs, obtained 5 days after the yellow fever booster vaccination. The chain's CDR3 is CASSAWTEAFF. The CDR3, as DNA: TGTGCCAGCAGCGCGTGGACTGAAGCTTTCTTT. The variable domain in full, with the rest retrieved from reference TRBV7-9 and TRBJ1-1, is DTGVSQNPRHKITKRGQNVTFRCDPISEHNRLYWYRQTLGQGPEFLTYFQNEAQLEKSRLLSDRFSAERPKGSFSTLEIQRTEQGDSAMYLCASSAWTEAFFGQGTRLTVV.